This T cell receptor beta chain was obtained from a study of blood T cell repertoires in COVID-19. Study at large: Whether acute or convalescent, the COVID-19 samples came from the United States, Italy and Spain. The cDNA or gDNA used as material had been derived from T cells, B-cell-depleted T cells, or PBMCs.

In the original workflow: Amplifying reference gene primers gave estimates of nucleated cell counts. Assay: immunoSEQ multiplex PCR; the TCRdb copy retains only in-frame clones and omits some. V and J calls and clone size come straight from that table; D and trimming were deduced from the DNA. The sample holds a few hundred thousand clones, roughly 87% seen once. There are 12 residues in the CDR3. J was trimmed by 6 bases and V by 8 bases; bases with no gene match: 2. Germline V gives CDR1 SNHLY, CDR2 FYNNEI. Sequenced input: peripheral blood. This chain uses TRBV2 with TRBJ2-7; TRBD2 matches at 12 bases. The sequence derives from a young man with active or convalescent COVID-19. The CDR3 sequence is CASRLAGAEQYF. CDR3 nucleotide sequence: TGTGCCAGCCGACTAGCGGGAGCCGAGCAGTACTTC.